Following are 20 T cell receptor beta chains from one sample sequenced in a study of coeliac disease. The repertoire was sequenced with immunoSEQ multiplex PCR; TCRdb's copy has only in-frame clones and lacks some. The sample yields some 3,100 clones, about two thirds seen once. Sequencing used intraepithelial lymphocytes from the gut. These receptors were collected from a woman aged 40 to 50.

The gene calls are TRBV6-5 and TRBJ2-1; 7 bases are shared with TRBD2. The V gene's germline CDR1 is MNHEY and CDR2 SVGAGI. J was trimmed by 4 bases and V by 5 bases; bases with no gene match: 5. CDR3 length: 14 amino acids. The CDR3 reads CASSLGRTYNEQFF. In DNA form, the CDR3 reads TGTGCCAGCAGTCTCGGGAGGACTTACAATGAGCAGTTCTTC.

The chain is built from TRBV27 and TRBJ1-5; D possibly corresponds to TRBD1 (6 bases). Germline V gene data show CDR1 as MNHEY and CDR2 as SMNVEV (reference sequence). The CDR3 has 18 amino acids. The ends were cut back, 0 bases at V and 1 base at J, with 16 bases in the middle. CDR3 in amino acids: CASSLSPIGQRSNQPQHF. DNA for the CDR3: TGTGCCAGCAGTTTATCGCCGATCGGACAGCGAAGCAATCAGCCCCAGCATTTT.

The CDR3 region is CASSLVPSQETQYF. The CDR3 nucleotides are TGCGCCAGCAGCTTGGTTCCCAGCCAAGAGACCCAGTACTTC. The chain couples TRBV5-1 to TRBJ2-5; D remains ambiguous. The CDR3 length is 14 residues. The V end lost 0 bases, the J end lost 1 base, and 7 bases lay between the germline ends. The germline gives CDR1 SGHRS, CDR2 YFSETQ.

The gene calls are TRBV19 and TRBJ2-3; tentative D call: TRBD1 (5 bases). Germline-derived CDR1 and CDR2 are LNHDA and SQIVND (reference sequence). The V end lost 5 bases, the J end lost 13 bases, and 19 bases lay between the germline ends. This CDR3 has 13 residues. The CDR3, as DNA: TGTGCCAGTAGTTCGTCTTCGCTGGGGCAGGAGTATTTT. Amino acid sequence: CASSSSSLGQEYF.

J is TRBJ1-5 and V is TRBV18; TRBD1 matches at 10 bases. CDR1 and CDR2 (germline): KGHSH, LQKENI. The CDR3 loop spans 15 amino acids. J lost 4 bases, V lost 3 bases, and 3 bases had no gene match. CDR3 residues: CASSPGTGANQPQHF. CDR3 sequence (DNA): TGTGCCAGCTCACCCGGGACAGGGGCTAATCAGCCCCAGCATTTT.

Note on this clone: Other DNA sequences in this specimen translate into the identical CDR3. The chain joins TRBV5-1 to TRBJ2-7; TRBD2 matches at 9 bases. Looked up from germline, CDR1 is SGHRS and CDR2 is YFSETQ. The V and J ends lost 4 bases and 0 bases, in that order; junction bases with no gene match: 2. This CDR3 has 14 amino acids. The CDR3 protein is CASSLTSGSYEQYF. The CDR3 DNA reads as TGCGCCAGCAGCCTGACTAGCGGCTCCTACGAGCAGTACTTC. The full variable domain, its missing parts supplied by reference TRBV5-1 and TRBJ2-7, is KAGVTQTPRYLIKTRGQQVTLSCSPISGHRSVSWYQQTPGQGLQFLFEYFSETQRNKGNFPGRFSGRQFSNSRSEMNVSTLELGDSALYLCASSLTSGSYEQYFGPGTRLTVT.

This chain joins TRBV9 and TRBJ2-3; 7 bases are shared with TRBD2. Losses at the gene ends were 3 bases for V and 2 bases for J; bases not matched to a gene: 6. The CDR3 is 15 residues long. CDR1 is SGDLS and CDR2 is YYNGEE in the germline V gene. The CDR3 nucleotides are TGTGCCAGCAGCGATACTAGCGTACACACAGATACGCAGTATTTT. Residues: CASSDTSVHTDTQYF.

The gene calls are TRBV7-2 and TRBJ2-3, with a weak D call TRBD2 (7 bases). The V gene lost 9 bases and the J gene lost 5 bases, with 18 bases spanning the gap. This CDR3 is built from 14 residues. Looked up from germline, CDR1 is SGHTA and CDR2 is FQGNSA. CDR3 nucleotide sequence: TGTGCCAGTCTGGAGGGGGGGGCACAAGATACGCAGTATTTT. Amino acid sequence: CASLEGGAQDTQYF.

As concerns this clone: Other DNA sequences in the sample encode the same CDR3. The V and J genes are TRBV4-1 and TRBJ2-1; 7 nucleotides match TRBD2. Germline CDR1 and CDR2: MGHRA and YSYEKL. With V trimmed by 4 bases and J by 6 bases, 9 bases remained unmatched. This CDR3 has 15 amino acids. The CDR3 spells CASSPRGEGANEQFF. The CDR3 DNA reads as TGCGCCAGCAGCCCCCGGGGGGAGGGCGCCAATGAGCAGTTCTTC.

This clone is a singleton in its sample. This sequence joins TRBV7-2 and TRBJ2-7, with no clear D. The length of the CDR3 is 13 residues. The V and J ends lost 7 bases and 1 base respectively, with 11 bases between them. The germline V gene encodes CDR1 SGHTA and CDR2 FQGNSA. This chain's CDR3 is CASTGRHSYEQYF. DNA for the CDR3: TGTGCCAGCACCGGAAGACATTCCTACGAGCAGTACTTC.

The chain couples TRBV28 to TRBJ1-1; 7 bases align to TRBD1. Trimming took 6 bases from V and 5 from J; bases not matched to a gene: 3. CDR3 length equals 12 residues. Germline CDR1 is MDHEN and CDR2 is SYDVKM. Here the CDR3 reads CASRTGKTEAFF. CDR3 sequence (DNA): TGTGCCAGCAGGACAGGGAAAACTGAAGCTTTCTTT.

The chain recombines TRBV7-2 with TRBJ1-3; no clear D gene. V lost 1 base, J lost 2 bases, and 9 bases lay in between. CDR3 length: 15 residues. CDR1 and CDR2 (germline): SGHTA, FQGNSA. As DNA, the CDR3 is TGTGCCAGCAGCTTAGGACCGGGTCCTGGAAACACCATATATTTT. This codes for CASSLGPGPGNTIYF. The complete variable domain, with remaining parts taken from reference TRBV7-2 and TRBJ1-3, reads GAGVSQSPSNKVTEKGKDVELRCDPISGHTALYWYRQSLGQGLEFLIYFQGNSAPDKSGLPSDRFSAERTGGSVSTLTIQRTQQEDSAVYLCASSLGPGPGNTIYFGEGSWLTVV.

This chain links TRBV7-9 with TRBJ2-3; 10 nucleotides agree with TRBD2. The CDR3 sequence is 18 residues long. Germline CDR1 reads SEHNR; CDR2 reads FQNEAQ (reference sequence). The V and J ends lost 1 base and 6 bases, in that order; junction bases with no gene match: 13. CDR3 DNA: TGTGCCAGCAGCTTAGGGCGTATGGGACTAGCGAACGGGGATACGCAGTATTTT. Translating it yields CASSLGRMGLANGDTQYF.

The genes are TRBV28 and TRBJ2-5; perhaps TRBD2 as D (6 bases). This CDR3 has 16 amino acids. Trimming cost V 3 bases and J 4 bases, with 18 bases left between them. Germline CDR1 reads MDHEN; CDR2 reads SYDVKM. The CDR3 coding sequence is TGTGCCAGCAGTTTTGGACGGGGGAGAGGGCGAGAGACCCAGTACTTC. Translated: CASSFGRGRGRETQYF.

The chain uses TRBV25-1 and TRBJ2-1, with 10 nucleotides matching TRBD1. Germline V gene lookup returns CDR1 MGHDK and CDR2 SYGVNS. J was trimmed by 10 bases and V by 0 bases; bases with no gene match: 9. This CDR3 is built from 16 residues. The CDR3 spells CASSEYRGQGIREQFF. The CDR3 DNA reads TGTGCCAGCAGTGAATATAGGGGACAGGGGATAAGGGAGCAGTTCTTC.

The chain recombines TRBV25-1 with TRBJ2-4; 8 positions agree with TRBD1. Germline values: CDR1 MGHDK, CDR2 SYGVNS. The CDR3 consists of 14 residues. Unmatched junction bases numbered 3, after V lost 4 bases and J lost 4 bases. In nucleotides, the CDR3 is TGTGCCAGCAGTGGTTGGACAGGGAAAAACATTCAGTACTTC. Translated: CASSGWTGKNIQYF.

V gene TRBV6-1 combines with J gene TRBJ1-2, with D maybe TRBD1 (5 bases). The CDR3 is 16 residues long. Trimming shortened V by 3 bases and J by 0 bases, and 14 bases separated the two germline ends. Germline V CDR1 and CDR2: MNHNS, SASEGT. The CDR3 DNA follows: TGTGCCAGCAGTGAGGCGCTGGACACCTCTAACTATGGCTACACCTTC. Amino acid sequence: CASSEALDTSNYGYTF.

This rearrangement joins TRBV6-5 to TRBJ1-1; D unresolved. The CDR3 consists of 14 residues. The germline CDR1 and CDR2 sequences are MNHEY and SVGAGI. Trimming took 6 bases from V and 6 from J, leaving 17 bases between them. The CDR3 loop reads CASSELWVRAEAFF. DNA for the CDR3: TGTGCCAGCAGCGAGCTTTGGGTTCGGGCTGAAGCTTTCTTT.

This clone is large. The chain carries TRBV5-4 and TRBJ2-7; 8 bases align to TRBD2. There are 14 residues in the CDR3. J was trimmed by 0 bases and V by 4 bases; bases with no gene match: 3. In germline, CDR1 is SGHNT, CDR2 YYREEE (reference sequence). The CDR3 bases are TGTGCCAGCAGCCCCACTAGCGGCTCCTACGAGCAGTACTTC. Translation: CASSPTSGSYEQYF. Based on the CDR3 plus reference TRBV5-4 and TRBJ2-7, the full variable domain is ETGVTQSPTHLIKTRGQQVTLRCSSQSGHNTVSWYQQALGQGPQFIFQYYREEENGRGNFPPRFSGLQFPNYSSELNVNALELDDSALYLCASSPTSGSYEQYFGPGTRLTVT.

This clone was observed a single time. The V gene is TRBV18, the J gene TRBJ2-1; D is ambiguous. This CDR3 has 14 residues. Trimming removed 3 bases at V and 5 bases at J, with 11 bases between. The germline CDR1 and CDR2 sequences are KGHSH and LQKENI. CDR3 sequence: CASSPAGSDNEQFF. CDR3 nucleotides: TGTGCCAGCTCACCGGCTGGCAGCGACAATGAGCAGTTCTTC.